These T cell receptor beta chains were read from a single sample in a study of technical replicates of blood from a handful of donors. Some clones are missing from TCRdb's copy, which holds only in-frame ones; the method was immunoSEQ multiplex PCR. The repertoire holds 50,000 to 75,000 clones, with over 85% as singletons. The sample consisted of PBMCs. These receptors were collected from a human donor in good health. Some clones in this sample may be carry-over from other donors' samples. Each CDR3 is given without its conserved first and last residue. Each record gives: J gene, V gene, CDR3 protein.

TRBJ2-7 TRBV5-8 ASSLSPKSYEQY
TRBJ1-6 TRBV27 ASSPEANNSPLH
TRBJ2-7 TRBV6-1 ASRLAGAYEQY
TRBJ1-6 TRBV5-4 ASSPEVGSPLH
TRBJ2-5 TRBV7-2 ASSPTLLAGGWY
TRBJ1-1 TRBV7-3 ASSLSAAGTEAF
TRBJ2-3 TRBV6-5 ASSYFGANTQY
TRBJ2-1 TRBV7-2 ASSNGLVRNEQF
TRBJ1-4 TRBV6-6 ASSSRTGDNEKLF
TRBJ2-5 TRBV6-5 ASSYSIWGRQTQY
TRBJ2-7 TRBV4-1 ASSQAFVPRGYEQY